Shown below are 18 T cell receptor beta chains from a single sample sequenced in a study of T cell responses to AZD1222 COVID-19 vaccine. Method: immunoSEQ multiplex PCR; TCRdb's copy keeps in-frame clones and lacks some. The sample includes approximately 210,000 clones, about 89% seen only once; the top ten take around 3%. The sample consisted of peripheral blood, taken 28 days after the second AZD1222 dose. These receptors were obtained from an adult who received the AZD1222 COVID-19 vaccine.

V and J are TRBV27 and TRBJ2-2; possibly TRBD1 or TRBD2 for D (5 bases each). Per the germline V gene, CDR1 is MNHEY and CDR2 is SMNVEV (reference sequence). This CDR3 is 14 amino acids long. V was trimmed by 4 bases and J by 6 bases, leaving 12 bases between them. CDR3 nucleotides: TGTGCCAGCAGTTCGGGATGGGACGCCGGGGAGCTGTTTTTT. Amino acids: CASSSGWDAGELFF.

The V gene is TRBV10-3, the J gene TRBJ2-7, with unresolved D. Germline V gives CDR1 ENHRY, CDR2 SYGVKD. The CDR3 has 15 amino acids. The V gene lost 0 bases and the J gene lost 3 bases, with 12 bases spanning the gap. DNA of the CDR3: TGTGCCATCAGTGAGTCGAACCTCGGCGGCTACGAGCAGTACTTC. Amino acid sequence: CAISESNLGGYEQYF.

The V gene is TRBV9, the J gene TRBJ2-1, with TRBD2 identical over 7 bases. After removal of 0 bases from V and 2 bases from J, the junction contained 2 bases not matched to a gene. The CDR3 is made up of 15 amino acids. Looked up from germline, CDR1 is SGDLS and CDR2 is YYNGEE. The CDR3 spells CASSVAGTTYNEQFF. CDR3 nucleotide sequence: TGTGCCAGCAGCGTAGCGGGGACTACCTACAATGAGCAGTTCTTC.

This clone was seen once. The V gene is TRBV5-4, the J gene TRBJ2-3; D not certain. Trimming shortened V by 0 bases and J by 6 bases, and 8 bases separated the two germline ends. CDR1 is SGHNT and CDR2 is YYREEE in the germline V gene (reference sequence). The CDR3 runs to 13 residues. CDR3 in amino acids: CASSLDYGDTQYF. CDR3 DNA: TGTGCCAGCAGCTTGGACTATGGGGATACGCAGTATTTT. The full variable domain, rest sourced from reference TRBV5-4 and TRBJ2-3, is ETGVTQSPTHLIKTRGQQVTLRCSSQSGHNTVSWYQQALGQGPQFIFQYYREEENGRGNFPPRFSGLQFPNYSSELNVNALELDDSALYLCASSLDYGDTQYFGPGTRLTVL.

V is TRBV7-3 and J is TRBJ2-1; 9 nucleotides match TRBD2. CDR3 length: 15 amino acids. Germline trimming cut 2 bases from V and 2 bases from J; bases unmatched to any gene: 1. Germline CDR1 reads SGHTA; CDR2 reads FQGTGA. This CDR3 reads CASSLAGGTYNEQFF. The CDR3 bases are TGTGCCAGCAGCTTAGCGGGAGGGACCTACAATGAGCAGTTCTTC.

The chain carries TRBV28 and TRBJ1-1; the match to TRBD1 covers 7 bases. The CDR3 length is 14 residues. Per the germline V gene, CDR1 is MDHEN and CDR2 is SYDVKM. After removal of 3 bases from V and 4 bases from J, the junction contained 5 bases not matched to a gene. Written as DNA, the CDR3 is TGTGCCAGCAGTTTGCAGGGGGAGGTCACTGAAGCTTTCTTT. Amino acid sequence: CASSLQGEVTEAFF.

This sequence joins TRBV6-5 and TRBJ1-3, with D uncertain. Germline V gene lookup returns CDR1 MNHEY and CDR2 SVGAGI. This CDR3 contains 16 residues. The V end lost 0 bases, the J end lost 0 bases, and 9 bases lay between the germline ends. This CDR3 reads CASSYSGPLSGNTIYF. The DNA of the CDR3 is TGTGCCAGCAGTTACTCTGGTCCCCTCTCTGGAAACACCATATATTTT.

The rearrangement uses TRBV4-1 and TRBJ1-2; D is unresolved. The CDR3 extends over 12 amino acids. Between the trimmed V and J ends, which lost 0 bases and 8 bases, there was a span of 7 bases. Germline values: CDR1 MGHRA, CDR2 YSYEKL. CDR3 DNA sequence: TGCGCCAGCAGCCAAGATACGAGGGGCTACACCTTC. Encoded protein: CASSQDTRGYTF.

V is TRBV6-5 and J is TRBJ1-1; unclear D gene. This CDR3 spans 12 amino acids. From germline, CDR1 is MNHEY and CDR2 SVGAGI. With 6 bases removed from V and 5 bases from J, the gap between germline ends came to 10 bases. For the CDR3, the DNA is TGTGCCAGCAGGACTGGGGTTACTGAAGCTTTCTTT. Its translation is CASRTGVTEAFF.

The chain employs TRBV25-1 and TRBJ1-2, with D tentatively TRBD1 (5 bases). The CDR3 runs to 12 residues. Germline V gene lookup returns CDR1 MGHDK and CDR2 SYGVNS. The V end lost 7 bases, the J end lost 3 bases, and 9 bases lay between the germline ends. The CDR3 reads CASNQGYYGYTF. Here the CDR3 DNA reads TGTGCCAGCAATCAGGGATACTATGGCTACACCTTC.

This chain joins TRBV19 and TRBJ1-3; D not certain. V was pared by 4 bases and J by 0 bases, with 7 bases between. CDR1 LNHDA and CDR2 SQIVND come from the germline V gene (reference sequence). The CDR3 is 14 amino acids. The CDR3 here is CASSTRTSGNTIYF. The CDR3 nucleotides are TGTGCCAGTAGTACGAGGACCTCTGGAAACACCATATATTTT.

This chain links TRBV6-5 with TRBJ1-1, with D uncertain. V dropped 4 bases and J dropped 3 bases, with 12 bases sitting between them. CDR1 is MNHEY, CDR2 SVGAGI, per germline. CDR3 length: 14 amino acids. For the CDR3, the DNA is TGTGCCAGCAGTTTGATGGACGGGGACACTGAAGCTTTCTTT. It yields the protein CASSLMDGDTEAFF.

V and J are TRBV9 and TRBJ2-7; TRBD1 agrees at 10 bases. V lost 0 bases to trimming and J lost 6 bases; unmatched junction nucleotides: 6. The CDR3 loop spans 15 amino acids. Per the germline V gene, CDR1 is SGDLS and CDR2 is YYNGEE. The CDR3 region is CASSVGAGTGAEQYF. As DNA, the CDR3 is TGTGCCAGCAGCGTAGGGGCGGGGACAGGGGCCGAGCAGTACTTC.

The CDR3 loop is CASSSRGIGRKRTTDTQYF. CDR3 DNA: TGTGCCAGCAGCTCACGGGGTATCGGACGTAAGCGGACCACAGATACGCAGTATTTT. The V and J genes are TRBV7-9 and TRBJ2-3; tentative D call: TRBD2 (5 bases). The CDR3 runs to 19 residues. Trimming pared 4 bases from V and 2 bases from J, leaving 25 bases between. In germline, CDR1 is SEHNR, CDR2 FQNEAQ (reference sequence).

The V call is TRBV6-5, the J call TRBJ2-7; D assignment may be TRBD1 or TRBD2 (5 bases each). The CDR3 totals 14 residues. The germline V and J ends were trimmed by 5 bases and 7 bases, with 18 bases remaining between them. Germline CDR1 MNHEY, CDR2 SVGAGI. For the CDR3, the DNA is TGTGCCAGCAGTAAGCCGGGACCCTACTATGAGCAGTACTTC. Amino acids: CASSKPGPYYEQYF.

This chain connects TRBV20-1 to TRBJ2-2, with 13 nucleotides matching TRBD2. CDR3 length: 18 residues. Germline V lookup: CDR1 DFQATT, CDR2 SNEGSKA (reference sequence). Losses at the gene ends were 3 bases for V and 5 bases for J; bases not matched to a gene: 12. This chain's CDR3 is CSASVPRTSGSRTGELFF. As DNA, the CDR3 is TGCAGTGCTAGTGTACCACGGACTAGCGGGAGTCGGACCGGGGAGCTGTTTTTT.

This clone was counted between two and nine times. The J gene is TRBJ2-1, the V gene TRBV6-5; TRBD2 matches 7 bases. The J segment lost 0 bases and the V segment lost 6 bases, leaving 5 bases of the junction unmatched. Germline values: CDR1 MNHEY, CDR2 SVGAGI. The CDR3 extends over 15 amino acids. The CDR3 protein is CASSYLAASYNEQFF. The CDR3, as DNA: TGTGCCAGCAGCTATCTAGCGGCCTCCTACAATGAGCAGTTCTTC.

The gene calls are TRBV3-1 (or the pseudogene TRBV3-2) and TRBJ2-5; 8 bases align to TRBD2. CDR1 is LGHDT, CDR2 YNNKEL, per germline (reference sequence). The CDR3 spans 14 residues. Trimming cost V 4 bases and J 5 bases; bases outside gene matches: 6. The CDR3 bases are TGTGCCAGCAGCCTCCGGGGGGGGTTGGAGACCCAGTACTTC. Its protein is CASSLRGGLETQYF.